The 3 T cell receptor beta chains below were found in one sample sequenced in a study of blood T cell repertoires in COVID-19. TCRdb's copy holds only in-frame clones and misses some; the assay was immunoSEQ multiplex PCR. The sample holds over 100,000 clones, approximately 85% seen once. Sequenced sample: peripheral blood. These TCRs come from a man in his forties with acute or convalescent COVID-19.

The chain employs TRBV7-8 and TRBJ2-3; TRBD2 matches at 11 bases. Germline V gene data show CDR1 as SGHVS and CDR2 as FQNEAQ. This CDR3 comprises 15 residues. V lost 0 bases to trimming and J lost 8 bases; unmatched junction nucleotides: 4. For the CDR3, the DNA is TGTGCCAGCAGCTTAGCGCTCACTAGCGGGAGTACGCAGTATTTT. Translating gives CASSLALTSGSTQYF.

The chain combines TRBV4-3 with TRBJ2-3; D not resolved. The CDR3 consists of 16 residues. Trimming removed 2 bases from V and 8 bases from J, with 20 bases in between. Germline V gene lookup returns CDR1 LGHNA and CDR2 YSLEER. The CDR3 sequence is CASSQKIPTSPGTQYF. CDR3 sequence (DNA): TGCGCCAGCAGCCAAAAGATCCCAACTTCCCCCGGTACGCAGTATTTT.

This chain connects TRBV12-2 to TRBJ2-7; the table's TRBD1 call for D was not verified on the DNA. TRBV12-2 is termed a pseudogene. The CDR3 extends over 15 amino acids. The CDR3 is CASRLETGTLNEQYF. The CDR3 DNA reads TGTGCAAGTCGCTTAGAGACCGGGACACTAAACGAGCAGTACTTC.